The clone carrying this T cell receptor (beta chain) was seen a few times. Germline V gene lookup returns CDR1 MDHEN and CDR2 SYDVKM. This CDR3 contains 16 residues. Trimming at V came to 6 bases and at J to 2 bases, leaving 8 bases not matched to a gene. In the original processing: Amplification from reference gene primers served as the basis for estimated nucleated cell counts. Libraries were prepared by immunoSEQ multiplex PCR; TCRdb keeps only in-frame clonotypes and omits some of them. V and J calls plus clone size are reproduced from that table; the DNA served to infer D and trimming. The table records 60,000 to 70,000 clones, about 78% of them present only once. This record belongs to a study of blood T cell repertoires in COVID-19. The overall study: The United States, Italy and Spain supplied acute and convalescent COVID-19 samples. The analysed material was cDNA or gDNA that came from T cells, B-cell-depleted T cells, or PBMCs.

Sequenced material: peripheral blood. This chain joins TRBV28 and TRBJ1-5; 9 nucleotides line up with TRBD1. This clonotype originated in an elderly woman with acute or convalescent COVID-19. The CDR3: CASSDWDRAGNQPQHF. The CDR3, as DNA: TGTGCCAGCAGCGATTGGGACAGGGCGGGCAATCAGCCCCAGCATTTT.